Sequencing of this T cell receptor beta chain was carried out in a study of shared clonotypes between healthy human individuals. From germline, CDR1 is SGHVS and CDR2 FNYEAQ. J gave up 7 bases and V 3 bases, and 17 bases lay outside the gene matches. CDR3 length: 19 amino acids. Here immunoSEQ multiplex PCR was the method, and the copy in TCRdb shows in-frame clones only, minus some. The table records over 2 million clones, 95% of them present only once. The V gene is TRBV7-6, the J gene TRBJ2-5; 13 bases agree with TRBD2. The origin of this receptor is a young man in good health. Sequenced sample: naive CD4+ T cells sorted from blood. This sample's subset: CD45RA+ positively selected. This chain's CDR3 is CASSFSPLTSGREVGTQYF. Written as DNA, the CDR3 is TGTGCCAGCAGCTTCTCCCCCCTTACTAGCGGGAGGGAGGTGGGGACCCAGTACTTC.